This T cell receptor (beta chain) was identified in a study of beta chain features in type 1 diabetes. Study overall: Across every sample, some 110 million sorted cells were examined in total. Study findings and constraints: A greater similarity of naive, central memory and Treg TCRB repertoires was seen among patients than among healthy donors. The study found moderately but significantly shorter TCRB CDR3s in all four CD4+ subsets of Type 1 diabetes patients. VDJ junctions sequenced from type 1 diabetes patients showed fewer insertions and more deletions.

This clone has more than one count but fewer than ten. Its antigen is currently unknown. Without exception, sorted populations had purity beyond 95%. Expressed TCRB transcripts were sequenced because the entire RNA isolate underwent reverse transcription. Sequencing used immunoSEQ multiplex PCR; TCRdb keeps in-frame clones, though not all of them. The repertoire holds about 390,000 clones, with over 8.5% as singletons. The CDR3 consists of 14 residues. Trimming pared 3 bases from V and 4 bases from J, leaving 12 bases between. Germline V lookup: CDR1 ENHRY, CDR2 SYGVKD. V gene TRBV10-3 combines with J gene TRBJ2-5; D uncertain. The clonotype originates from a man aged 25 to 40 with type 1 diabetes. The sample was central memory CD4+ T cells from blood. The CDR3 DNA follows: TGTGCCATCAGTGATCGAAAGTGGGGAGAGACCCAGTACTTC. This gives the protein CAISDRKWGETQYF.